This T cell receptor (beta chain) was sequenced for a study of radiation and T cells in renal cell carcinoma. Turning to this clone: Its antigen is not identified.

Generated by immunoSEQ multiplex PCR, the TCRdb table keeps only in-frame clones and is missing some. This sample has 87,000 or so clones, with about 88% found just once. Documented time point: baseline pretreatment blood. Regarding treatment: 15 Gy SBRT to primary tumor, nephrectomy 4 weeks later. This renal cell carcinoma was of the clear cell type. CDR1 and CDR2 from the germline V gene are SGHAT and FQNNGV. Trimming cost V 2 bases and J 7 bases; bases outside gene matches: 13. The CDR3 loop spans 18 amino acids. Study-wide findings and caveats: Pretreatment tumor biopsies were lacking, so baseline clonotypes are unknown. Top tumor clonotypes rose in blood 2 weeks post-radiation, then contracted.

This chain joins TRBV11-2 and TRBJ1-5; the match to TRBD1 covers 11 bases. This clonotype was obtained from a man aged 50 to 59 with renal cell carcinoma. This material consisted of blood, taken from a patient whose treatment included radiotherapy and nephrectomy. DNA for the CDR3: TGTGCCAGCAGCTTACCTGGTGTGGACAGGGGGCGAAACCAGCCCCAGCATTTT. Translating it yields CASSLPGVDRGRNQPQHF.